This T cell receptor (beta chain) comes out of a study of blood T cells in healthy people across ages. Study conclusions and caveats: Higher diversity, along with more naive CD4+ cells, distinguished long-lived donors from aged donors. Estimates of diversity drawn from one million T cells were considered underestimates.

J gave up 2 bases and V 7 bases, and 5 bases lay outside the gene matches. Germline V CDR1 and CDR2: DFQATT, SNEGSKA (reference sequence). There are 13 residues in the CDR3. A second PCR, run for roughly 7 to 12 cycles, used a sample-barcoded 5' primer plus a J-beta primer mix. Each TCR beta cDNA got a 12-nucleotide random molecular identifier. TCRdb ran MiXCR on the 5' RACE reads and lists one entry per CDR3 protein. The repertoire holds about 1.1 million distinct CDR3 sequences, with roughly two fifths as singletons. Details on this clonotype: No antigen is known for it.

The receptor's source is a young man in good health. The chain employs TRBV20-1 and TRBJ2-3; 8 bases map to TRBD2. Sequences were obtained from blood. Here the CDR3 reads CSVAGGATDTQYF. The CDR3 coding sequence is TGCAGTGTCGCCGGGGGGGCCACAGATACGCAGTATTTT.